These 12 T cell receptor beta chains were all obtained from the same sample, sequenced in a study of long-term antiretroviral therapy in people with HIV (dated by TCRdb to between 2022 and 2023). The immunoSEQ hsTCRB v3.0 assay was used at survey level resolution to sequence the TRB variable region. TCRdb holds this immuneACCESS table with in-frame rearrangements only. Some clones are missing; in checked studies, unresolved V genes explain under half, and the rest has no known cause. For this sample there are around 17,000 clones; approximately 73% appear just once. Together, the top ten hold roughly 15% of the sample. The material was unsorted PBMCs, obtained about 2.4 years before starting antiretroviral therapy. The receptors shown here come from a woman aged 50 to 60 with HIV.

The rearrangement uses TRBV10-3 and TRBJ1-1, with 10 bases aligning to TRBD1. Germline CDR1 and CDR2: ENHRY and SYGVKD. This CDR3 has 14 amino acids. The ends lost 3 bases at V and 4 bases at J; junction bases unmatched: 2. The CDR3 DNA is TGTGCCATCAGTGAAAGGACAGGGGGCACTGAAGCTTTCTTT. Translation: CAISERTGGTEAFF.

This chain connects TRBV7-3 to TRBJ1-1; no definite D call. V shed 8 bases and J shed 5 bases, with 15 bases lying between them. Germline lookup yields CDR1 SGHTA and CDR2 FQGTGA. The CDR3 runs to 13 residues. As DNA, the CDR3 is TGTGCCAGCGGAGCCGTAGGAAGTACTGAAGCTTTCTTT. Translated: CASGAVGSTEAFF.

This rearrangement joins TRBV19 to TRBJ2-6, with D perhaps TRBD2 (6 bases). V was pared by 3 bases and J by 1 base, with 10 bases between. The CDR3 has 16 residues. Germline CDR1 reads LNHDA; CDR2 reads SQIVND (reference sequence). CDR3: CASSIWGGSGANVLTF. DNA for the CDR3: TGTGCCAGTAGTATTTGGGGAGGATCTGGGGCCAACGTCCTGACTTTC.

The chain recombines TRBV7-9 with TRBJ2-2; D remains unclear. This CDR3 spans 13 amino acids. CDR1 and CDR2 from the germline V gene are SEHNR and FQNEAQ (reference sequence). Trimming removed 4 bases at V and 3 bases at J, with 6 bases between. DNA of the CDR3: TGTGCCAGCAGCTCCCCCCACACCGGGGAGCTGTTTTTT. This encodes CASSSPHTGELFF.

This chain joins TRBV14 and TRBJ2-1, with 13 bases that match TRBD2. This CDR3 contains 18 residues. V dropped 3 bases and J dropped 3; count of bases not matched to a gene: 8. The V gene's germline CDR1 is SGHDN and CDR2 FVKESK. CDR3 region: CASSHSRLAGGIYNEQFF. The CDR3 coding sequence is TGTGCCAGCAGCCACTCAAGACTAGCGGGGGGAATCTACAATGAGCAGTTCTTC.

By its share, this clone is medium-sized. The J gene is TRBJ2-7, the V gene TRBV18; D unresolved. V lost 3 bases and J lost 3, with 12 bases in between. The V gene's germline CDR1 is KGHSH and CDR2 LQKENI. This CDR3 has 14 residues. CDR3 sequence (DNA): TGTGCCAGCTCACCGGCGATAGGTGGCTACGAGCAGTACGTC. Its protein is CASSPAIGGYEQYV.

The chain has TRBV5-1 and TRBJ1-1, with no clear D. The CDR3 loop spans 14 amino acids. Trimming cost V 2 bases and J 1 base, with 9 bases left between them. The germline gives CDR1 SGHRS, CDR2 YFSETQ. The CDR3 nucleotides are TGCGCCAGCAGCTTCGAGACACCGAACACTGAAGCTTTCTTT. It specifies CASSFETPNTEAFF.

The chain carries TRBV6-1 and TRBJ1-1, with unresolved D. V was clipped by 0 bases and J by 0 bases, with 11 bases between them. The CDR3 spans 16 residues. Germline CDR1 is MNHNS and CDR2 is SASEGT. The CDR3 here is CASSEARAAMNTEAFF. The CDR3 nucleotides are TGTGCCAGCAGTGAAGCGCGAGCAGCCATGAACACTGAAGCTTTCTTT.

The V call is TRBV19, the J call TRBJ1-2; possibly TRBD1 for D (5 bases). Trimming cost V 7 bases and J 5 bases, with 17 bases left between them. The CDR3 consists of 14 residues. Germline V gives CDR1 LNHDA, CDR2 SQIVND (reference sequence). DNA of the CDR3: TGTGCCAGTATCGACGGGGCCTTAGGGTATGGCTACACCTTC. Translating gives CASIDGALGYGYTF.

This clone was seen a handful of times. Its ends do not fully match the called genes, so a read error is possible. The J gene is TRBJ2-7, the V gene TRBV11-2; TRBD1 matches at 8 bases. This CDR3 is 14 amino acids long. Germline CDR1 and CDR2: SGHAT and FQNNGV. CDR3 sequence reads: CASCFGTGVYEQYF. The DNA for the CDR3 is TGTGCCAGCTGCTTCGGGACAGGCGTCTACGAGCAGTACTTC.

V gene TRBV30 combines with J gene TRBJ2-2; tentative D call: TRBD2 (6 bases). Germline lookup yields CDR1 GTSNPN and CDR2 SVGIG (reference sequence). The CDR3 covers 15 residues. Between the trimmed V and J ends, which lost 3 bases and 3 bases, there was a span of 14 bases. Written as DNA, the CDR3 is TGTGCCTGGAGGATCGGCGGGGCTTACACCGGGGAGCTGTTTTTT. Translation: CAWRIGGAYTGELFF.

The rearrangement uses TRBV27 and TRBJ1-4; TRBD1 matches 8 bases. Germline-derived CDR1 and CDR2 are MNHEY and SMNVEV (reference sequence). V gave up 4 bases and J gave up 4 bases; unmatched junction bases: 5. There are 15 residues in the CDR3. The CDR3 loop is CASSYRGQGNEKLFF. CDR3 DNA sequence: TGTGCCAGCAGTTACCGCGGACAGGGTAATGAAAAACTGTTTTTT.